This T cell receptor beta chain was recorded in a study of blood T cell repertoires in COVID-19. As originally analysed: Amplification of reference gene primers provided the estimated nucleated cell counts. Some clones are missing from TCRdb's copy, which holds only in-frame ones; the method was immunoSEQ multiplex PCR. V and J calls and clone size are those listed in that table; D and trimming were worked out from the DNA. The data show about 310,000 clones, with around 86% seen just once and 1% held by the top ten. The CDR3 contains 15 residues. From germline, CDR1 is LGHDT and CDR2 YNNKEL (reference sequence). Trimming took 2 bases from V and 7 from J; bases not matched to a gene: 5.

The origin of this receptor is a man aged 45-65 years with active or convalescent COVID-19. The chain combines TRBV3-1 (or the pseudogene TRBV3-2) with TRBJ2-2; the match to TRBD2 covers 9 bases. The source material was peripheral blood. CDR3 protein: CASSQPSGISGELFF. CDR3 DNA sequence: TGTGCCAGCAGCCAACCTAGCGGGATTAGCGGGGAGCTGTTTTTT.